The 15 T cell receptor beta chains below all came from one sample that was sequenced in a study of metastatic and nonmetastatic thyroid tumors. Through MiXCR, TCRdb re-clonotyped the PCR reads. This sample yields 5,000 or so clones, of which around 24% are seen a single time; about 15% belongs to the top ten. Prior to thyroid surgery, none of the patients had received any treatment. Sequences were obtained from adjacent normal tissue. The receptors derive from a female donor with papillary thyroid cancer or a benign thyroid nodule (not recorded which). Some clones in this sample may be carry-over from other donors' samples.

This clone turned up a few times. V gene TRBV19 combines with J gene TRBJ2-1, with 9 bases fitting TRBD2. Germline assignment: CDR1 LNHDA and CDR2 SQIVND (reference sequence). V trimming: 5 bases; J trimming: 5 bases; junction bases outside the gene matches: 4. The CDR3 is 14 amino acids. CDR3 residues: CASSASGNHNEQFF. The DNA of the CDR3 is TGTGCCAGTAGTGCTAGCGGGAATCACAATGAGCAGTTCTTC. Looking up the rest from reference TRBV19 and TRBJ2-1 gives the full variable domain: DGGITQSPKYLFRKEGQNVTLSCEQNLNHDAMYWYRQDPGQGLRLIYYSQIVNDFQKGDIAEGYSVSREKKESFPLTVTSAQKNPTAFYLCASSASGNHNEQFFGPGTRLTVL.

This clone occurred many times. One end of the junction does not line up with germline, which may come from a read error. This sequence joins TRBV6-2 or TRBV6-3 and TRBJ1-1; the D is unclear. CDR3 size: 13 residues. CDR1 is MNHEY and CDR2 is SVGEGT in the germline V gene. Here the CDR3 reads CASGYAETEEAFF. In DNA form, the CDR3 reads TGTGCCAGCGGTTACGCCGAGACGGAGGAAGCTTTCTTT.

Comment on this clone: At one of its ends the junction is not consistent with the germline gene, which may arise from a read error. This sample also contains other DNA sequences that code for the same CDR3. The chain is built from TRBV12-3 or TRBV12-4 and TRBJ2-3; 7 bases map to TRBD1. The CDR3 loop spans 14 amino acids. Here the CDR3 reads CASSQGQLADTQYF. CDR3 in DNA: TGCGCCAGCAGCCAGGGACAGCTCGCAGATACGCAGTATTTT.

The chain uses TRBV6-2 or TRBV6-3 and TRBJ2-1; 14 bases match TRBD2. The CDR3 extends over 15 amino acids. Germline CDR1 and CDR2: MNHEY and SVGEGT. Trimming cost V 2 bases and J 6 bases; bases outside gene matches: 0. As DNA, the CDR3 is TGTGCCAGCAGTTACGGGACTAGCGGGAGCAATGAGCAGTTCTTC. Translated, it gives CASSYGTSGSNEQFF.

About this clone itself: At one boundary the junction diverges from the germline segment, which might be a read error. The CDR3 region has the DNA TGTGCCAGTAGTATAGTGACAGGGTCTGTAAACACCATATATTTT. Protein: CASSIVTGSVNTIYF. V usage is TRBV19 and J usage is TRBJ1-3, with 7 bases fitting TRBD1. Per the germline V gene, CDR1 is LNHDA and CDR2 is SQIVND (reference sequence). The CDR3 sequence is 15 residues long. Full variable domain (remainder filled in from reference TRBV19 and TRBJ1-3): DGGITQSPKYLFRKEGQNVTLSCEQNLNHDAMYWYRQDPGQGLRLIYYSQIVNDFQKGDIAEGYSVSREKKESFPLTVTSAQKNPTAFYLCASSIVTGSVNTIYFGEGSWLTVV.

By frequency in the sample, this clone is medium-sized. The CDR3 region has the DNA TGTGCCAGCAGTTACCCCACAGATACGCAGTATTTT. Translation: CASSYPTDTQYF. The chain is built from TRBV28 and TRBJ2-3; the D is unclear. Germline V lookup: CDR1 MDHEN, CDR2 SYDVKM. The CDR3 is made up of 12 amino acids. V lost 4 bases and J 2 bases, leaving 4 bases between the germline ends.

By share, this clone ranks as medium-sized. This sequence joins TRBV3-1 and TRBJ2-5, with TRBD2 as a possible D gene (6 bases). V was shortened by 1 base and J by 4 bases, with 13 bases between the two germline ends. Germline CDR1 LGHDT, CDR2 YNNKEL (reference sequence). The CDR3 spans 15 residues. The CDR3 DNA sequence: TGTGCCAGCAGCCAAGTTCGACTAGAGGGAGAGACCCAGTACTTC. Residues: CASSQVRLEGETQYF.

This clone appeared a single time. At one of its ends the junction is not consistent with the germline gene, which may arise from a read error. The CDR3 protein is CASSFVLEGSYEQYF. DNA of the CDR3: TGCGCCAGCAGCTTCGTACTAGAGGGGTCCTACGAGCAGTACTTC. V is TRBV5-8 and J is TRBJ2-7, with D perhaps being TRBD1 or TRBD2 (5 bases each). In germline, CDR1 is SGHTS, CDR2 YDEGEE. There are 15 residues in the CDR3.

This clone came up once. This sequence joins TRBV4-1 and TRBJ1-1, with D possibly TRBD1 on 6 matching bases. CDR3 length: 13 amino acids. Per the germline V gene, CDR1 is MGHRA and CDR2 is YSYEKL. V lost 3 bases to trimming and J lost 7 bases, with 12 bases between them. CDR3 coding DNA: TGCGCCAGCAGCCAGGGGGCTCGTGTTGAAGCTTTCTTT. This sequence encodes CASSQGARVEAFF.

This clone has ten or more counts. A much larger clonotype is one base distant, so this may be a read error. The same CDR3 arises from other DNA sequences in this sample as well. The chain uses TRBV12-3 or TRBV12-4 and TRBJ2-2, with 7 bases fitting TRBD2. The CDR3 extends over 13 amino acids. The junction had 8 bases not matched to a gene; V was cut back by 8 bases and J by 8 bases. CDR3 sequence: CASRDGGRGELFF. The CDR3 nucleotides read TGTGCCAGCCGTGACGGGGGGAGGGGGGAGCTGTTTTTT.

This clone was found many times. The J gene is TRBJ2-3, the V gene TRBV18; D is tentatively TRBD1 or TRBD2 (5 bases each). The V gene's germline CDR1 is KGHSH and CDR2 LQKENI. Trimming pared 3 bases from V and 1 base from J, leaving 8 bases between. The CDR3 is 14 amino acids. The CDR3 region has the DNA TGTGCCAGCTCACCCCGGGACCGCACAGATACGCAGTATTTT. It translates to CASSPRDRTDTQYF.

This clone has only one observation. This chain links TRBV20-1 with TRBJ2-1, with TRBD2 matching over 7 bases. Germline CDR1 is DFQATT and CDR2 is SNEGSKA (reference sequence). The CDR3 has 16 residues. Germline trimming cut 6 bases from V and 2 bases from J; bases unmatched to any gene: 13. In DNA, the CDR3 is TGCAGTGCCCTAGAAGGTCTAGCGGTCACCTACAATGAGCAGTTCTTC. It translates to CSALEGLAVTYNEQFF.

V usage is TRBV7-2 and J usage is TRBJ2-5, with D perhaps matching TRBD1 (6 bases). Looked up from germline, CDR1 is SGHTA and CDR2 is FQGNSA. The CDR3 is 13 amino acids. Trimming left V 5 bases short and J 5 bases short, with 12 bases between. CDR3 coding DNA: TGTGCCAGCAGCCCGGGACATTGGGAGACCCAGTACTTC. Protein: CASSPGHWETQYF.

The chain carries TRBV5-8 and TRBJ1-2; D ambiguous. The germline CDR1 and CDR2 sequences are SGHTS and YDEGEE. This CDR3 is 14 amino acids long. Trimming pared 0 bases from V and 5 bases from J, leaving 11 bases between. CDR3 protein: CASSLGGVRYGYTF. As DNA, the CDR3 is TGTGCCAGCAGCTTGGGCGGGGTTCGGTATGGCTACACCTTC.

This clone appeared many times. The chain has TRBV29-1 and TRBJ1-1; D not certain. The V end was cut by 5 bases, the J end by 1 base, with 8 bases between. Looked up from germline, CDR1 is SQVTM and CDR2 is ANQGSEA. The CDR3 has 12 residues. In nucleotides, the CDR3 is TGCAGCGTTAAAGTCAGGAACACTGAAGCTTTCTTT. Translated: CSVKVRNTEAFF.